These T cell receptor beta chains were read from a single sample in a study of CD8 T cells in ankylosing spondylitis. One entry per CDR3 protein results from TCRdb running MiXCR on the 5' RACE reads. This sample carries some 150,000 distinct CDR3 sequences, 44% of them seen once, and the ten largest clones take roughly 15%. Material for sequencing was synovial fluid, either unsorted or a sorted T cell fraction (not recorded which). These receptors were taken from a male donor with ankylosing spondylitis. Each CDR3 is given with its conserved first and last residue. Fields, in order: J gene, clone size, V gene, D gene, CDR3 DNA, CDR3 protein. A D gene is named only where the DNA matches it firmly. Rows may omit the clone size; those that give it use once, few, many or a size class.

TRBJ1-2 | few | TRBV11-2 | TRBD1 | TGTGCCAGCAGCCAAGCCCCAGGGGGCGGAAACTATGGCTACACCTTC | CASSQAPGGGNYGYTF
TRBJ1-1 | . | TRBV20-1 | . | TGCAGTGCTAGGGGGGGGGGCACTGAAGCTTTCTTT | CSARGGGTEAFF
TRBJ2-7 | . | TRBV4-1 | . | TGCGCCAGCAGCCGGGACCCCGAGCAGTACTTC | CASSRDPEQYF
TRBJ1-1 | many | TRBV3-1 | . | TGTGCCAGCAGCCAAAATGATTTCTACACTGAAGCTTTCTTT | CASSQNDFYTEAFF
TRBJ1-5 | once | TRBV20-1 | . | TGCAGTGCTAGTCCCCCGGTGGAGCAGCCCCAGCATTTT | CSASPPVEQPQHF
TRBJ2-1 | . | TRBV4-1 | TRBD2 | TGCGCCAGCAGCTATCAGGGACTAGCGGGATTTGAGCAGTTCTTC | CASSYQGLAGFEQFF
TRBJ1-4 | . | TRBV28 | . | TGTGCCAGCAGTGTTCCAGGGGAGGAAGAAAAACTGTTTTTT | CASSVPGEEEKLFF
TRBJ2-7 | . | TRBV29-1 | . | TGCAGCGTTTATAGCGGTAGCTCCTACGAGCAGTACTTC | CSVYSGSSYEQYF
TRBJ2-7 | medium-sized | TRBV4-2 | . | TGTGCCAGCAGCCAGGGGGCGGGGAAGTACGAGCAGTACTTC | CASSQGAGKYEQYF
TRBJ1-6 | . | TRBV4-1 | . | TGCGCCAGCAGCCAAGATCACCCTGGCCACTCCTATAATTCACCCCTCCACTTT | CASSQDHPGHSYNSPLHF
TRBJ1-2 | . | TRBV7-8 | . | TGTGCCAGCAGCTTAGATCTGTCCAGAGATGGCTACACCTTC | CASSLDLSRDGYTF
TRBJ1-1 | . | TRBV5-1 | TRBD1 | TGCGCCAGCAGTTCGGACAGGGGAGGTTGGGGCTCCACTGAAGCTTTCTTT | CASSSDRGGWGSTEAFF
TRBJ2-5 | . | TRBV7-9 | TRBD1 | TGTGCAGACGGGACAGCTCAAGAGACCCAGTACTTC | CADGTAQETQYF
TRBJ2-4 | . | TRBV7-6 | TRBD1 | TGTGCCAGCAGCACACGACAGGGGGCCAAAAACATTCAGTACTTC | CASSTRQGAKNIQYF
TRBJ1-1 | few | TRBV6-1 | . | TGTGCATGGGGCCTCGATGGGAGGACTGAAGCTTTCTTT | CAWGLDGRTEAFF
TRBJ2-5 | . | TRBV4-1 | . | TGCGCCAGCAGCCAAGTTTGGGGGGTCCAAGAGACCCAGTACTTC | CASSQVWGVQETQYF
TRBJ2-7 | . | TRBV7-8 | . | TGTGCCAGCAGCTTAAGGACTTTACCCTACGAGCAGTACTTC | CASSLRTLPYEQYF
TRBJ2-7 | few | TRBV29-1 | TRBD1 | TGCAGCGCTACCGGGACAGGGGGGTACGAGCAGTACTTC | CSATGTGGYEQYF
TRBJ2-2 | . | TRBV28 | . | TGTGCCAGCAGTTTATGGGGGCTAGGGGGGAAACAGACCGGGGAGCTGTTTTTT | CASSLWGLGGKQTGELFF
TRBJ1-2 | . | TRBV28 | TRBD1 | TGTGCCAGCAGACGAGACAGGGAGGGTGGTGGCTACACCTTC | CASRRDREGGGYTF
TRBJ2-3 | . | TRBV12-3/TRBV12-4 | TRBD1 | TGTGCCAGCAGTGGGGACAGTGGTTTAAGCACAGATACGCAGTATTTT | CASSGDSGLSTDTQYF
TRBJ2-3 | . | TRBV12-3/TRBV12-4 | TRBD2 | TGTGCCAGCAGTCCCAGGACTAGCGGGAGCCCCACAGATACGCAGTATTTT | CASSPRTSGSPTDTQYF
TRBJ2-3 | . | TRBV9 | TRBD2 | TGTGCCAGCAGCGGGACTAGCTTTCGGGATCCCAAATGGAGTACAGATACGCAGTATTTT | CASSGTSFRDPKWSTDTQYF
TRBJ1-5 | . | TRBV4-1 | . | TGCGCCAGCAGCCAAGGCGTAACAAGGGCAGGGTCGAAGCAGCCCCAGCATTTT | CASSQGVTRAGSKQPQHF
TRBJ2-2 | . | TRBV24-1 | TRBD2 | TGTGCCTCGCGGACTAGCGCAGACGGGGAGCTGTTTTTT | CASRTSADGELFF
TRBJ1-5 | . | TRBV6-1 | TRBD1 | TGTGCCAGCAGTGCCGTAGGGGACAGACCCAATCAGCCCCAGCATTTT | CASSAVGDRPNQPQHF
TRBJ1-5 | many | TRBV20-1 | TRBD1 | TGCAGTGCAGCAGGGGGCGAGGGGTTCAATCAGCCCCAGCATTTT | CSAAGGEGFNQPQHF
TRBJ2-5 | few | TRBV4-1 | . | TGCGCCAGCAGCCAAGAAGAGCCGGGCCCTGTAGCAGAGACCCAGTACTTC | CASSQEEPGPVAETQYF
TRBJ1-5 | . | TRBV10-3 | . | TGTGCCATCAGTGAGTCGAGGACAGCGAGCAATCAGCCCCAGCATTTT | CAISESRTASNQPQHF
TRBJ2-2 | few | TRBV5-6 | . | TGTGCCAGCAGCTTGGGGCAGGGATACACCGGGGAGCTGTTTTTT | CASSLGQGYTGELFF
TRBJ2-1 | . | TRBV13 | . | TGTGCCAGCAGCTTAGCTGGAAACAATGAGCAGTTCTTC | CASSLAGNNEQFF
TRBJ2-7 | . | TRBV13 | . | TGTGCCAGCAGCCTCGGGACGCCTGGCTACGAGCAGTACTTC | CASSLGTPGYEQYF
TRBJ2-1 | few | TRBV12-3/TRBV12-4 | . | TGTGCCAGCAGCCCAGGGTATGAGCAGTTCTTC | CASSPGYEQFF
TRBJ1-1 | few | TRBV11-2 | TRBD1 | TGTGCCAGCAGCTTAGTTTCAGGGGGGGGAACTGAAGCTTTCTTT | CASSLVSGGGTEAFF
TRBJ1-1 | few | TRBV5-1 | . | TGCGCCAGCAGTGTAACAGGGACCACTGAAGCTTTCTTT | CASSVTGTTEAFF
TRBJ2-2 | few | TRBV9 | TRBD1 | TGTGCCACCCGACAGGGACAAAACACCGGGGAGCTGTTTTTT | CATRQGQNTGELFF
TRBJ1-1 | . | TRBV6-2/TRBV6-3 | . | TGTGCCAGCAGTCTACAAGGGGAGGAAGCTTTCTTT | CASSLQGEEAFF
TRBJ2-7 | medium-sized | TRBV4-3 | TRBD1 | TGCGCCAGCAGCCAAGGGACAGGGGAATCCTACGAGCAGTACTTC | CASSQGTGESYEQYF
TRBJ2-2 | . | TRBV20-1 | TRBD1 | TGCAGTGCAAAGGGACAGGGAGACACCGGGGAGCTGTTTTTT | CSAKGQGDTGELFF
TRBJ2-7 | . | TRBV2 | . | TGTGCCAGCAGTGCAGACGCCTATACATGGGATTCGAGGCTGGAGCAGTACTTC | CASSADAYTWDSRLEQYF
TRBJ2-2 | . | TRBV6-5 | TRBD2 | TGTGCCAGCAGTTACCTGGCTCCGGGGGGCACCGGGGAGCTGTTTTTT | CASSYLAPGGTGELFF
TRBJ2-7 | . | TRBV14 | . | TGTGCCAGCAGCATAGCGGAACCAAGCTACGAGCAGTACTTC | CASSIAEPSYEQYF
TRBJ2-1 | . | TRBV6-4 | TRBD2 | TGTGCCAGCAGTGAACGACTAGCGGGAGGGAATGAGCAGTTCTTC | CASSERLAGGNEQFF
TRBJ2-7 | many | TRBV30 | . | TGTGCCTGGAGCCCCGGCACAGCCTACGAGCAGTACTTC | CAWSPGTAYEQYF
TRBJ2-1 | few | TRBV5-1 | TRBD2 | TGCGCCAGCAGTGCGCCCGAACTAGCGGGGGATGGCAATGAGCAGTTCTTC | CASSAPELAGDGNEQFF
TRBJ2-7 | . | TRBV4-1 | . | TGCGCCAGCAGCCAAGGAGCGGACTACCCCTACGAGCAGTACTTC | CASSQGADYPYEQYF
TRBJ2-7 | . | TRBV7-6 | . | TGTGCCAGCAGCTTCTCTAACTCTCCAACCTACGAGCAGTACTTC | CASSFSNSPTYEQYF
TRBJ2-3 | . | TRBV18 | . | TGTGCCAGCTCACAAATGAGAGGGGCACTGATGTACACAGATACGCAGTATTTT | CASSQMRGALMYTDTQYF
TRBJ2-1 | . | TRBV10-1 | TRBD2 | TGCGCCAGCTTACACTCCCAGACTAGCGGGTGGGAAGGGACCCACAATGAGCAGTTCTTC | CASLHSQTSGWEGTHNEQFF
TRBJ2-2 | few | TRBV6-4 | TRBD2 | TGTGCCAGCAGTGACAGGGGAGGGACCGGGGAGCTGTTTTTT | CASSDRGGTGELFF
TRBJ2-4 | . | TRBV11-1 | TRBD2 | TGTGCCAGCAGCATCCCCCCAGCGGGACGCCTAGCCAAAAACATTCAGTACTTC | CASSIPPAGRLAKNIQYF
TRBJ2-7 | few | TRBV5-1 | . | TGCGCCAGCAGCTTGGCAGCCAATTCGGGTTACGAGCAGTACTTC | CASSLAANSGYEQYF
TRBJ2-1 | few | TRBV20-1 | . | TGCAGTGCTAGAGAGGGGAATTCCTACAATGAGCAGTTCTTC | CSAREGNSYNEQFF
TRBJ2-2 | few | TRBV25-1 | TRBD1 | TGTGCCAGCAGTGAACTCGGGACAGTTTTGCCCGGGGAGCTGTTTTTT | CASSELGTVLPGELFF
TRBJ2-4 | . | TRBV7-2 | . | TGTGCCAGCAGCTCCCTCTTGCCCCTTCAGTACTTC | CASSSLLPLQYF